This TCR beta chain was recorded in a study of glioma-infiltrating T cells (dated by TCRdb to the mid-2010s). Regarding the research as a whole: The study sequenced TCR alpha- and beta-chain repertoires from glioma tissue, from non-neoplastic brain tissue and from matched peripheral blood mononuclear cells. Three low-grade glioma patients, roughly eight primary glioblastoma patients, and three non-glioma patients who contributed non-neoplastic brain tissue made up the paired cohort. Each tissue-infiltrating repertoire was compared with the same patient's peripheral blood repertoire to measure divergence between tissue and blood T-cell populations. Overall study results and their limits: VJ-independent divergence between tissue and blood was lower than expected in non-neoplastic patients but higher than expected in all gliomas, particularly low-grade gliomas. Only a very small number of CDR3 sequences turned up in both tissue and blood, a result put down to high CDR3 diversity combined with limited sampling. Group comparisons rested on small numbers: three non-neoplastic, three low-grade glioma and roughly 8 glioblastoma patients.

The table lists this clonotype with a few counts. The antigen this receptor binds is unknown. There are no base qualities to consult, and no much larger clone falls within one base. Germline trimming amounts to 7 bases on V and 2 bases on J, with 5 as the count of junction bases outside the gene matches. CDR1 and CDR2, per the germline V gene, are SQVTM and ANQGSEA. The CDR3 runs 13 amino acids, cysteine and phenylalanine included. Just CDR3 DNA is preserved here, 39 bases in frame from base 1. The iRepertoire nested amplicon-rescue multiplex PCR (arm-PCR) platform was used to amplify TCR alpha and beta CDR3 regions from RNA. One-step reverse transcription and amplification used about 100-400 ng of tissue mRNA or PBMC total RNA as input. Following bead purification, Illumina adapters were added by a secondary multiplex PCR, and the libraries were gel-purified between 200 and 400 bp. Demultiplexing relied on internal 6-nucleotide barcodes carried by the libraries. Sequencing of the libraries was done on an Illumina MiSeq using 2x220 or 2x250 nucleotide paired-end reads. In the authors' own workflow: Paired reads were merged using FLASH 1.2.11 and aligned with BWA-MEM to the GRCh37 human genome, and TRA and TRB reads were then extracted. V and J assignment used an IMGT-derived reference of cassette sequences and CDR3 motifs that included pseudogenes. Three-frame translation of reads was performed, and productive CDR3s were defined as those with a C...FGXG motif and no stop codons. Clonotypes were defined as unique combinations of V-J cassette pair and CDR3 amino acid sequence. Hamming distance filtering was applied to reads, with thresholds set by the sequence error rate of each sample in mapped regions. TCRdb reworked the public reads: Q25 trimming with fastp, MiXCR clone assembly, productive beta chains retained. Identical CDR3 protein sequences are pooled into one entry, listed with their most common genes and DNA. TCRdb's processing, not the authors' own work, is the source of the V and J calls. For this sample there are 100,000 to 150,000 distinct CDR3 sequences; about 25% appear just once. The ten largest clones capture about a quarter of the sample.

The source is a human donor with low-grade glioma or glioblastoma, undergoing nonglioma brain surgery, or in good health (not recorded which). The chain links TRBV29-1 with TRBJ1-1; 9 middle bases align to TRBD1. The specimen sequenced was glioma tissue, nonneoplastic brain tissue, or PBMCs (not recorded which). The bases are TGCAGCGGGGGGACAGGGACTAACACTGAAGCTTTCTTT. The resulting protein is CSGGTGTNTEAFF.